These 16 T cell receptor beta chains were all obtained from the same sample, sequenced in a study of long-term antiretroviral therapy in people with HIV. It was version v3.0 of the immunoSEQ assay that was run at survey level. The repertoire was sequenced with immunoSEQ multiplex PCR; TCRdb's copy has only in-frame clones and lacks some. This repertoire shows fewer than 20,000 clones, 80% to 90% found once; its top ten account for roughly 9.3%. Sequencing was performed on unsorted PBMCs, taken 4.2 years after starting antiretroviral therapy. All receptors come from a man in his forties or fifties with HIV.

This clone was recorded once. The chain recombines TRBV18 with TRBJ2-2, with 12 bases aligning to TRBD1. The CDR3 totals 15 residues. V lost 5 bases, J lost 7 bases, and 5 bases stayed unmatched. In germline, CDR1 is KGHSH, CDR2 LQKENI. The CDR3 sequence is CASSRDRGRIGELFF. The CDR3 DNA follows: TGTGCCAGCTCAAGGGACAGGGGGCGCATCGGGGAGCTGTTTTTT.

The genes are TRBV6-5 and TRBJ2-2; D gene uncertain. In germline, CDR1 is MNHEY, CDR2 SVGAGI. The CDR3 covers 13 residues. V was clipped by 1 base and J by 2 bases, with 2 bases between them. The CDR3 region has the DNA TGTGCCAGCAGTTACTTCAACACCGGGGAGCTGTTTTTT. This gives the protein CASSYFNTGELFF.

The chain has TRBV5-1 and TRBJ1-6; the match to TRBD1 covers 9 bases. Trimming removed 4 bases from V and 7 bases from J; junction bases left unmatched: 6. The CDR3 sequence is 15 residues long. Per the germline V gene, CDR1 is SGHRS and CDR2 is YFSETQ. The CDR3 DNA follows: TGCGCCAGCAGCCTCGGACAGGGGATAAATTCACCCCTCCACTTT. Translation gives CASSLGQGINSPLHF. Using reference TRBV5-1 and TRBJ1-6 for the parts outside the CDR3, the full variable domain is KAGVTQTPRYLIKTRGQQVTLSCSPISGHRSVSWYQQTPGQGLQFLFEYFSETQRNKGNFPGRFSGRQFSNSRSEMNVSTLELGDSALYLCASSLGQGINSPLHFGNGTRLTVT.

The chain uses TRBV5-1 and TRBJ2-2; 15 bases agree with TRBD2. There are 18 residues in the CDR3. CDR1 is SGHRS, CDR2 YFSETQ, per germline. V gave up 3 bases and J gave up 2 bases; unmatched junction bases: 5. The CDR3 region is CASSWGTSGGSNTGELFF. As DNA, the CDR3 is TGCGCCAGCAGCTGGGGGACTAGCGGGGGGTCCAACACCGGGGAGCTGTTTTTT.

J is TRBJ2-5 and V is TRBV27; D is ambiguous. CDR1 is MNHEY, CDR2 SMNVEV, per germline (reference sequence). Trimming took 2 bases from V and 4 from J, leaving 11 bases between them. The CDR3 length is 14 residues. This chain's CDR3 is CASSLQAPGETQYF. CDR3 nucleotide sequence: TGTGCCAGCAGTTTACAAGCCCCGGGAGAGACCCAGTACTTC.

This rearrangement joins TRBV6-5 to TRBJ1-1; possibly TRBD1 for D (6 bases). The V end was cut by 7 bases, the J end by 4 bases, with 16 bases between. There are 14 residues in the CDR3. Germline-derived CDR1 and CDR2 are MNHEY and SVGAGI. The CDR3 coding sequence is TGTGCCAGCACCCCACGGACAGATAGCACTGAAGCTTTCTTT. Protein: CASTPRTDSTEAFF.

The chain carries TRBV30 and TRBJ1-2; D gene unclear. In germline, CDR1 is GTSNPN, CDR2 SVGIG (reference sequence). The CDR3 consists of 14 residues. Between the trimmed V and J ends, which lost 0 bases and 4 bases, there was a span of 12 bases. CDR3 loop: CAWSVNRLSYGYTF. Written as DNA, the CDR3 is TGTGCCTGGAGTGTTAATAGGCTGAGCTATGGCTACACCTTC.

This rearrangement joins TRBV7-2 to TRBJ2-7, with TRBD2 identical over 8 bases. This CDR3 spans 15 amino acids. From germline, CDR1 is SGHTA and CDR2 FQGNSA. V was clipped by 1 base and J by 2 bases; unmatched bases: 4. In DNA, the CDR3 is TGTGCCAGCAGCTTAGAGCCAGCGGGGGCCTACGAGCAGTACTTC. Translation gives CASSLEPAGAYEQYF. Full variable domain (outside the CDR3, taken from reference TRBV7-2 and TRBJ2-7): GAGVSQSPSNKVTEKGKDVELRCDPISGHTALYWYRQSLGQGLEFLIYFQGNSAPDKSGLPSDRFSAERTGGSVSTLTIQRTQQEDSAVYLCASSLEPAGAYEQYFGPGTRLTVT.

The chain uses TRBV7-2 and TRBJ2-7; 9 nucleotides align to TRBD2. J gave up 2 bases and V 5 bases, and 4 bases lay outside the gene matches. Germline-derived CDR1 and CDR2 are SGHTA and FQGNSA. The CDR3 spans 14 residues. The CDR3 loop is CASSVGLATYEQYF. The DNA for the CDR3 is TGTGCCAGCAGCGTAGGACTAGCGACCTACGAGCAGTACTTC.

The J gene is TRBJ1-4, the V gene TRBV6-5, with 10 nucleotides matching TRBD1. The V segment lost 5 bases and the J segment 12 bases; nucleotides outside the gene matches: 9. This CDR3 is built from 14 residues. Germline V lookup: CDR1 MNHEY, CDR2 SVGAGI. This CDR3 reads CASSTLPGQGELFF. DNA for the CDR3: TGTGCCAGCAGTACCCTTCCCGGACAGGGGGAACTGTTTTTT.

This rearrangement joins TRBV7-2 to TRBJ1-1; maybe TRBD1 (6 bases). CDR3 length equals 14 residues. With 3 bases removed from V and 3 bases from J, the gap between germline ends came to 11 bases. Germline V gene data show CDR1 as SGHTA and CDR2 as FQGNSA. In DNA form, the CDR3 reads TGTGCCAGCAGCTTGGGACACGGCGACACTGAAGCTTTCTTT. Translation gives CASSLGHGDTEAFF. Combining the CDR3 with reference TRBV7-2 and TRBJ1-1 gives the whole variable domain GAGVSQSPSNKVTEKGKDVELRCDPISGHTALYWYRQSLGQGLEFLIYFQGNSAPDKSGLPSDRFSAERTGGSVSTLTIQRTQQEDSAVYLCASSLGHGDTEAFFGQGTRLTVV.

This clone was seen once. V usage is TRBV30 and J usage is TRBJ2-7; TRBD1 agrees at 7 bases. Germline lookup yields CDR1 GTSNPN and CDR2 SVGIG (reference sequence). J was trimmed by 4 bases and V by 2 bases; bases with no gene match: 11. CDR3 length: 15 residues. The CDR3 DNA follows: TGTGCCTGGAGTCTTTCGACCGGGACAGCGTACGAGCAGTACTTC. This codes for CAWSLSTGTAYEQYF.

This clone was detected only once. This chain's CDR3 is CAISADRNQPQHF. CDR3 DNA sequence: TGTGCCATCAGTGCGGACAGAAATCAGCCCCAGCATTTT. V usage is TRBV10-3 and J usage is TRBJ1-5, with D perhaps TRBD1 (6 bases). Germline V gene data show CDR1 as ENHRY and CDR2 as SYGVKD. Trimming cost V 4 bases and J 4 bases, with 8 bases left between them. The CDR3 length is 13 residues.

This clone came up once. The V call is TRBV19, the J call TRBJ1-1; possibly TRBD1 for D (5 bases). V lost 7 bases, J lost 3 bases, and 15 bases lay in between. Germline V gene lookup returns CDR1 LNHDA and CDR2 SQIVND (reference sequence). This CDR3 region has 14 residues. The CDR3 reads CASTAHDRYTEAFF. DNA of the CDR3: TGTGCCAGTACCGCTCACGACAGATACACTGAAGCTTTCTTT.

This chain joins TRBV4-3 and TRBJ2-7; TRBD2 matches 7 bases. V shed 4 bases, J shed 5 bases, and the junction held 5 bases outside the gene matches. The CDR3 contains 13 residues. Germline V gene sequence: CDR1 LGHNA, CDR2 YSLEER. The CDR3 region has the DNA TGCGCCAGCAGCCGAATTCGGGGGGACGAGCAGTACTTC. As protein: CASSRIRGDEQYF.

V and J are TRBV6-1 and TRBJ2-3, with D maybe TRBD1 (6 bases). The CDR3 extends over 16 amino acids. V lost 2 bases and J 1 base, leaving 13 bases between the germline ends. Germline V gene lookup returns CDR1 MNHNS and CDR2 SASEGT. CDR3: CASSESRGRGTDTQYF. CDR3 DNA: TGTGCCAGCAGTGAATCCAGGGGTCGGGGCACAGATACGCAGTATTTT.